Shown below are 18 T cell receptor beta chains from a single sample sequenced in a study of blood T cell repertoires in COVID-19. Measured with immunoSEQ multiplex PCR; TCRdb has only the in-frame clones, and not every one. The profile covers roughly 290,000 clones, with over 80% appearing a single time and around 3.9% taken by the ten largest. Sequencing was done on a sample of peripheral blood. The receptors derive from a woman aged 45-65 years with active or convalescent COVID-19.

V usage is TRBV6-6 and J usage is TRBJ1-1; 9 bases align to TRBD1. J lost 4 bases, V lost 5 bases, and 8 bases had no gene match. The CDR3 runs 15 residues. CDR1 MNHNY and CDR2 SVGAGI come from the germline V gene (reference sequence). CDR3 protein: CASSGTGGAGTEAFF. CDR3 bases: TGTGCCAGCAGTGGCACAGGGGGCGCGGGCACTGAAGCTTTCTTT.

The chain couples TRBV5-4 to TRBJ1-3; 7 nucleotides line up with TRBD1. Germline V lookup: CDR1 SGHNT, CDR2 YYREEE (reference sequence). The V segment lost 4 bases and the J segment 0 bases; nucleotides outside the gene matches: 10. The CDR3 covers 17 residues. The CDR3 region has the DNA TGTGCCAGCAGCCCCGAGGGGGCAGGCAGCTCTGGAAACACCATATATTTT. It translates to CASSPEGAGSSGNTIYF. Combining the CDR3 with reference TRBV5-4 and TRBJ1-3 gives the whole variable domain ETGVTQSPTHLIKTRGQQVTLRCSSQSGHNTVSWYQQALGQGPQFIFQYYREEENGRGNFPPRFSGLQFPNYSSELNVNALELDDSALYLCASSPEGAGSSGNTIYFGEGSWLTVV.

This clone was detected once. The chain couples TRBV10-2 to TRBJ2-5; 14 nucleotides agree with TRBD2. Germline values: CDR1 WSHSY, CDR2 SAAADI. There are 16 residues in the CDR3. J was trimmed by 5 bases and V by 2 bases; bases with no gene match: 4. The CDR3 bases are TGCGCCAGCAGTGAGGGGACTAGCGGGAGTATGGAGACCCAGTACTTC. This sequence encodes CASSEGTSGSMETQYF.

The DNA for the CDR3 is TGCAGTGCTAGTCCAATTTCCGGGAGAGGATTCTTCTATGGCTACACCTTC. It is translated as CSASPISGRGFFYGYTF. The chain recombines TRBV20-1 with TRBJ1-2; unclear D gene. The CDR3 extends over 17 amino acids. Germline V gene lookup returns CDR1 DFQATT and CDR2 SNEGSKA (reference sequence). Trimming pared 3 bases from V and 4 bases from J, leaving 24 bases between.

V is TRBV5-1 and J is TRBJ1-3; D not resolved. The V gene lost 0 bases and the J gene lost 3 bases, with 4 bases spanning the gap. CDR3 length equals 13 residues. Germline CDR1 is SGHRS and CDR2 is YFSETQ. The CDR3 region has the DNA TGCGCCAGCAGCTTGGAGAGTGGAAACACCATATATTTT. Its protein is CASSLESGNTIYF.

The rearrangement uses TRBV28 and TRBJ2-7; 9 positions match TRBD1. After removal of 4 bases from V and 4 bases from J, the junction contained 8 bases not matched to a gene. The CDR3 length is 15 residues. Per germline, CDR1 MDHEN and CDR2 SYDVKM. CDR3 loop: CASSSPGTGKYEQYF. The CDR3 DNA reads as TGTGCCAGCAGTTCTCCTGGGACAGGGAAGTACGAGCAGTACTTC.

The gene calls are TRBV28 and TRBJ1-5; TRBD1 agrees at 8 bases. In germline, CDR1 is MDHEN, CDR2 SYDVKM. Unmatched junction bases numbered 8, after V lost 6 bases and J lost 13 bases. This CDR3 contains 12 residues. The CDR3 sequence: CASSRQGPLQHF. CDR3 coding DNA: TGTGCCAGCAGCAGACAGGGGCCCTTACAGCATTTT.

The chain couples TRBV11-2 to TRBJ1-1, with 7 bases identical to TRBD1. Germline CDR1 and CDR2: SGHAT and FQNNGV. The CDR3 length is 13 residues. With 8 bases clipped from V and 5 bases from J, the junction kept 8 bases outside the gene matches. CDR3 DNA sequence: TGTGCCAGCTCTGACAGGGTTGATACTGAAGCTTTCTTT. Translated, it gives CASSDRVDTEAFF.

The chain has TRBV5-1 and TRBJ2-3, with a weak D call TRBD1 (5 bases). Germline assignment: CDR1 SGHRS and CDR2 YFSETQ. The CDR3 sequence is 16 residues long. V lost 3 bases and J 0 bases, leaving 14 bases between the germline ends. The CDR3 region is CASSWGVRISTDTQYF. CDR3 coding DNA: TGCGCCAGCAGCTGGGGCGTCCGGATTAGCACAGATACGCAGTATTTT.

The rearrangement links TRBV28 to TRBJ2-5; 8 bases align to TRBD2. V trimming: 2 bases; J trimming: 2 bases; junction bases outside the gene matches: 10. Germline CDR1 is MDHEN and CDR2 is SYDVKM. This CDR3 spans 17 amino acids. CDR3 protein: CASSLAGGGSRQETQYF. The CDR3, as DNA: TGTGCCAGCAGTTTAGCGGGAGGCGGTTCGAGACAAGAGACCCAGTACTTC.

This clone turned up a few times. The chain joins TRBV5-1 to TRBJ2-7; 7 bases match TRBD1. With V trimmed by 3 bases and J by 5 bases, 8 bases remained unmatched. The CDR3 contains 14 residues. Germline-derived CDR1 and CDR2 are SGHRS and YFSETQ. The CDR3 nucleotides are TGCGCCAGCAGCTCCCAGGGGGAAATCGACGAGCAGTACTTC. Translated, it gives CASSSQGEIDEQYF.

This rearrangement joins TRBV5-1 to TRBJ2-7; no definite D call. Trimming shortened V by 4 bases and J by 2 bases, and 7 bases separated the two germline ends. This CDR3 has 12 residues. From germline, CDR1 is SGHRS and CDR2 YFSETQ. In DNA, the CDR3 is TGCGCCAGCAGCCTCTTCCCCTACGAGCAGTACTTC. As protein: CASSLFPYEQYF.

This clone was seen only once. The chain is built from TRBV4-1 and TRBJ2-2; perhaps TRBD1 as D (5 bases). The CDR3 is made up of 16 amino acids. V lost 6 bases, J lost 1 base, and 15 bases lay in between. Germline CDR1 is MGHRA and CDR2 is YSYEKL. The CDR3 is CASRPFFTGNTGELFF. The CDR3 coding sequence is TGCGCCAGCAGGCCTTTTTTCACAGGGAACACCGGGGAGCTGTTTTTT.

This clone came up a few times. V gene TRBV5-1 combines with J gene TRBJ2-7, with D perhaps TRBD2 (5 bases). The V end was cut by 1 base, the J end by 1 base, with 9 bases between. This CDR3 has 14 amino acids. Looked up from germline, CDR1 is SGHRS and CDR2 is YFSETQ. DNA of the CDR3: TGCGCCAGCAGCTTGCAAAGCGGATCCTACGAGCAGTACTTC. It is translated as CASSLQSGSYEQYF.

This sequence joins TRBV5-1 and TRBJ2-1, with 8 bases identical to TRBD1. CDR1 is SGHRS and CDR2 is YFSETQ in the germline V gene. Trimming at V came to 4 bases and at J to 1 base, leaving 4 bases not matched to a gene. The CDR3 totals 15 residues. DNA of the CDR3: TGCGCCAGCAGCCATTACAGGGGGTCCTACAATGAGCAGTTCTTC. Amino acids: CASSHYRGSYNEQFF.

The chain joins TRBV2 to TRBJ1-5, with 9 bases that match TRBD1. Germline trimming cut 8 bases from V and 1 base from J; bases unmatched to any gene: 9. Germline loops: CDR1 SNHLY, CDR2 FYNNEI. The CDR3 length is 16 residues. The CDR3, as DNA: TGTGCCAGCGGGGGACAGGGCGGTGGGAGCAATCAGCCCCAGCATTTT. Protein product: CASGGQGGGSNQPQHF.

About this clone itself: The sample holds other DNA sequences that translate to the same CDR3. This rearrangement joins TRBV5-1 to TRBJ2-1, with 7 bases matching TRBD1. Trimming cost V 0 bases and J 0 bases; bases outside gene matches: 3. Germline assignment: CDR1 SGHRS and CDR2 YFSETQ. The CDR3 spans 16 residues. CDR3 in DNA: TGCGCCAGCAGCTTGGCCAGGGGGAGCTCCTACAATGAGCAGTTCTTC. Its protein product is CASSLARGSSYNEQFF. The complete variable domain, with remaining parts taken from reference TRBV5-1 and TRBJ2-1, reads KAGVTQTPRYLIKTRGQQVTLSCSPISGHRSVSWYQQTPGQGLQFLFEYFSETQRNKGNFPGRFSGRQFSNSRSEMNVSTLELGDSALYLCASSLARGSSYNEQFFGPGTRLTVL.

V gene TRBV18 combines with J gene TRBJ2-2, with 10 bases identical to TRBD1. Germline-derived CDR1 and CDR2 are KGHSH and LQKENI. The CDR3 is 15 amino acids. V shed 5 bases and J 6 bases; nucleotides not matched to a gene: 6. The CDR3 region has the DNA TGTGCCAGCTCAACCGGGACAGGGGTCGCCGGGGAGCTGTTTTTT. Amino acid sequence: CASSTGTGVAGELFF.